The 26 T cell receptor beta chains given below trace back to one sample, sequenced in a study of shared clonotypes between healthy human individuals. Generated by immunoSEQ multiplex PCR, the TCRdb table keeps only in-frame clones and is missing some. Of 700,000 or so clones listed, roughly 78% were seen once; the top ten hold less than 2%. The sequenced material came from memory CD4+ T cells sorted from blood. Described subset: CD45RA-negative fraction. These receptors were collected from a woman aged 30 to 39 in good health.

V gene TRBV18 combines with J gene TRBJ2-7; D is possibly TRBD1 (6 bases). CDR1 and CDR2 from the germline V gene are KGHSH and LQKENI. This CDR3 contains 17 residues. The V end was cut by 2 bases, the J end by 1 base, with 18 bases between. The chain's CDR3 is CASSPILAATGSYEQYF. In DNA, the CDR3 is TGTGCCAGCTCACCAATCTTGGCGGCTACAGGGTCCTACGAGCAGTACTTC. The full variable domain, completed using reference TRBV18 and TRBJ2-7, is NAGVMQNPRHLVRRRGQEARLRCSPMKGHSHVYWYRQLPEEGLKFMVYLQKENIIDESGMPKERFSAEFPKEGPSILRIQQVVRGDSAAYFCASSPILAATGSYEQYFGPGTRLTVT.

This clone was counted only a few times. This chain connects TRBV4-1 to TRBJ2-3; 11 nucleotides agree with TRBD2. The CDR3 runs 18 residues. The ends lost 3 bases at V and 3 bases at J; junction bases unmatched: 11. Germline V CDR1 and CDR2: MGHRA, YSYEKL. The CDR3 coding sequence is TGCGCCAGCAGCCAGAGGGAGGCTAGCGGGAGGACGACAGATACGCAGTATTTT. Encoded protein: CASSQREASGRTTDTQYF.

About this clone: One end of the junction does not line up with germline, which may come from a read error. The chain links TRBV30 to TRBJ1-2; D is unresolved. This CDR3 has 11 residues. Germline V lookup: CDR1 GTSNPN, CDR2 SVGIG (reference sequence). Written as DNA, the CDR3 is TGTGCCCGGAGCTCTCCGAGGGGCTACACCTTC. Its protein product is CARSSPRGYTF.

The J gene is TRBJ2-7, the V gene TRBV6-5, with D possibly being TRBD2 (5 bases). Trimming left V 2 bases short and J 7 bases short, with 15 bases between. Germline V lookup: CDR1 MNHEY, CDR2 SVGAGI. The CDR3 has 14 amino acids. Here the CDR3 reads CASSYGARTGEQYF. DNA for the CDR3: TGTGCCAGCAGTTACGGTGCCAGAACGGGGGAGCAGTACTTC.

As regards this clone: Other DNA sequences in this sample translate to the same CDR3. The chain uses TRBV5-1 and TRBJ2-3; D ambiguous. Between the trimmed V and J ends, which lost 0 bases and 2 bases, there was a span of 7 bases. This CDR3 spans 14 amino acids. CDR1 and CDR2 from the germline V gene are SGHRS and YFSETQ. Here the CDR3 DNA reads TGCGCCAGCAGCTTGGCACGGAACACAGATACGCAGTATTTT. Translation gives CASSLARNTDTQYF.

V and J are TRBV6-1 and TRBJ1-5; TRBD1 aligns across 10 bases. CDR3 size: 15 residues. The germline V gene has CDR1 MNHNS and CDR2 SASEGT. The J segment lost 6 bases and the V segment lost 4 bases, leaving 6 bases of the junction unmatched. The CDR3 nucleotides are TGTGCCAGCAGTGTGGGACAGGGGAGGCGTCAGCCCCAGCATTTT. Its translation is CASSVGQGRRQPQHF.

This clone showed up just a few times. The V call is TRBV19, the J call TRBJ1-5, with 12 positions matching TRBD1. V was clipped by 8 bases and J by 1 base; unmatched bases: 18. Germline lookup yields CDR1 LNHDA and CDR2 SQIVND (reference sequence). The CDR3 has 20 amino acids. CDR3 in amino acids: CASGRARGQGARKSNQPQHF. DNA for the CDR3: TGTGCCAGTGGTCGAGCCCGGGGACAGGGGGCGCGGAAAAGCAATCAGCCCCAGCATTTT.

A word on this clone: Other DNA variants within this sample encode the same CDR3. The chain has TRBV7-7 and TRBJ2-5, with TRBD1 identical over 7 bases. The CDR3 runs to 13 residues. The V gene end was trimmed by 1 base and the J gene end by 4 bases; junction bases not matched to a gene: 0. Germline lookup yields CDR1 SSHAT and CDR2 FNYEAQ (reference sequence). As DNA, the CDR3 is TGTGCCAGCAGCTTAGACAGGGGAGAGACCCAGTACTTC. Amino acid sequence: CASSLDRGETQYF.

The chain uses TRBV19 and TRBJ2-3, with a tentative D call TRBD2 (5 bases). V was clipped by 3 bases and J by 5 bases, with 18 bases between them. The CDR3 is 16 amino acids. In germline, CDR1 is LNHDA, CDR2 SQIVND (reference sequence). The CDR3 coding sequence is TGTGCCAGTAGTATCTTCGGAGGTCAAGGCAGAGATACGCAGTATTTT. Residues: CASSIFGGQGRDTQYF.

This chain connects TRBV5-8 to TRBJ2-2, with 13 bases identical to TRBD2. Trimming at V came to 0 bases and at J to 5 bases, leaving 4 bases not matched to a gene. CDR3 length: 17 residues. Germline CDR1 is SGHTS and CDR2 is YDEGEE. The CDR3 is CASSLAGLAGLTGELFF. Here the CDR3 DNA reads TGTGCCAGCAGCTTGGCGGGACTAGCGGGATTAACCGGGGAGCTGTTTTTT. The full variable domain, completed using reference TRBV5-8 and TRBJ2-2, is EAGVTQSPTHLIKTRGQQATLRCSPISGHTSVYWYQQALGLGLQFLLWYDEGEERNRGNFPPRFSGRQFPNYSSELNVNALELEDSALYLCASSLAGLAGLTGELFFGEGSRLTVL.

This clone showed up just a few times. This chain links TRBV5-4 with TRBJ2-4, with 8 bases fitting TRBD1. The CDR3 runs 14 residues. With 8 bases clipped from V and 3 bases from J, the junction kept 7 bases outside the gene matches. Germline lookup yields CDR1 SGHNT and CDR2 YYREEE (reference sequence). The CDR3 nucleotides are TGTGCCAGAGAAAAACAGGGGGACAAAAACATTCAGTACTTC. Amino acids: CAREKQGDKNIQYF.

On this clone itself: Other nucleotide sequences in the sample specify the same CDR3. The CDR3 DNA reads as TGCGCCAGCAGCCCAGGACTAGCGGGAGGTACGGATACGCAGTATTTT. Amino acids: CASSPGLAGGTDTQYF. The V call is TRBV5-1, the J call TRBJ2-3, with 14 bases aligning to TRBD2. CDR1 is SGHRS and CDR2 is YFSETQ in the germline V gene. The CDR3 is made up of 16 amino acids. Trimming cost V 4 bases and J 6 bases; bases outside gene matches: 7.

This rearrangement joins TRBV11-3 to TRBJ1-4; D remains ambiguous. The CDR3 runs 13 residues. Deletions cut 3 bases from V and 3 bases from J, with 5 bases between. Germline loops: CDR1 SGHNT, CDR2 YENEEA. CDR3 DNA: TGTGCCAGCAGCTTCGACGCTAATGAAAAACTGTTTTTT. Translated: CASSFDANEKLFF.

This clone was found once. The V call is TRBV2, the J call TRBJ2-1; tentatively, D is TRBD2 (6 bases). Germline V lookup: CDR1 SNHLY, CDR2 FYNNEI. V was trimmed by 7 bases and J by 7 bases, leaving 14 bases between them. The CDR3 is 13 amino acids. The CDR3 DNA is TGTGCCAGCAAAAAGGAGGGTGGGAATGAGCAGTTCTTC. This sequence encodes CASKKEGGNEQFF. The full variable domain, in which reference TRBV2 and TRBJ2-1 provide the parts outside the CDR3, is EPEVTQTPSHQVTQMGQEVILRCVPISNHLYFYWYRQILGQKVEFLVSFYNNEISEKSEIFDDQFSVERPDGSNFTLKIRSTKLEDSAMYFCASKKEGGNEQFFGPGTRLTVL.

V is TRBV21-1 and J is TRBJ2-7; the table's D call, TRBD2, was not checked against the DNA. TRBV21-1 is described as a pseudogene. The CDR3 has 14 residues. The CDR3 loop reads CASSFPSGTYEQYF. CDR3 DNA: TGTGCCAGCAGCTTTCCTAGCGGGACGTACGAGCAGTACTTC.

The chain uses TRBV5-1 and TRBJ2-3; 8 nucleotides line up with TRBD1. From germline, CDR1 is SGHRS and CDR2 YFSETQ. The CDR3 runs to 15 residues. The V and J ends lost 4 bases and 1 base, in that order; junction bases with no gene match: 5. DNA for the CDR3: TGCGCCAGCAGCCCTACAGGGGGTGGCACAGATACGCAGTATTTT. Amino acid sequence: CASSPTGGGTDTQYF.

This clone was counted only a few times. The chain employs TRBV2 and TRBJ2-5; TRBD1 matches 11 bases. The V gene end was trimmed by 7 bases and the J gene end by 5 bases; junction bases not matched to a gene: 12. The CDR3 extends over 16 amino acids. Germline CDR1 is SNHLY and CDR2 is FYNNEI. CDR3 nucleotides: TGTGCCAGCAACCCTCGGACAGGGGGCTTGAGGGAGACCCAGTACTTC. Translating it yields CASNPRTGGLRETQYF.

The chain couples TRBV7-2 to TRBJ2-1, with D hard to call. The CDR3 runs 13 residues. Germline CDR1 SGHTA, CDR2 FQGNSA. V lost 1 base and J lost 6, with 7 bases in between. The CDR3 is CASSLGPSNEQFF. The CDR3 nucleotides are TGTGCCAGCAGCTTAGGTCCTAGCAATGAGCAGTTCTTC.

J is TRBJ2-1 and V is TRBV5-1; D perhaps matches TRBD1 (6 bases). Looked up from germline, CDR1 is SGHRS and CDR2 is YFSETQ. This CDR3 has 15 amino acids. V lost 4 bases and J 7 bases, leaving 18 bases between the germline ends. The CDR3 loop reads CASSQTTGRWNEQFF. In DNA form, the CDR3 reads TGCGCCAGCAGCCAAACGACAGGAAGGTGGAATGAGCAGTTCTTC.

The genes are TRBV9 and TRBJ1-6; D is possibly TRBD1 (5 bases). The V gene lost 4 bases and the J gene lost 5 bases, with 13 bases spanning the gap. Germline V gives CDR1 SGDLS, CDR2 YYNGEE. The CDR3 contains 15 residues. CDR3 protein: CASSPGDSHNSPLHF. The CDR3 DNA reads as TGTGCCAGCAGCCCCGGAGACAGTCATAATTCACCCCTCCACTTT.

This clone was seen a single time. The chain uses TRBV7-9 and TRBJ2-3, with TRBD2 identical over 9 bases. This CDR3 comprises 18 residues. Germline-derived CDR1 and CDR2 are SEHNR and FQNEAQ (reference sequence). Trimming took 5 bases from V and 0 from J; bases not matched to a gene: 12. CDR3 coding DNA: TGTGCCAGCAGCCCTAGCGGGAAGTTTGGAGCTAGCACAGATACGCAGTATTTT. The encoded protein is CASSPSGKFGASTDTQYF.

The V gene is TRBV9, the J gene TRBJ2-1; D ambiguous. Trimming took 4 bases from V and 3 from J, leaving 14 bases between them. The CDR3 consists of 15 residues. Looked up from germline, CDR1 is SGDLS and CDR2 is YYNGEE. In nucleotides, the CDR3 is TGTGCCAGCAGCAGGTCAGCCGACGTCTACAATGAGCAGTTCTTC. Its translation: CASSRSADVYNEQFF.

The V gene is TRBV7-8, the J gene TRBJ1-4; tentative D call: TRBD1 (6 bases). Germline CDR1 SGHVS, CDR2 FQNEAQ. V was shortened by 0 bases and J by 3 bases, with 17 bases between the two germline ends. CDR3 size: 18 residues. The CDR3 nucleotides read TGTGCCAGCAGCTTAGCAGTGAACAGGGCGGTGTCTAATGAAAAACTGTTTTTT. It codes for CASSLAVNRAVSNEKLFF.

This chain links TRBV30 with TRBJ1-4; no clear D. Deletions cut 2 bases from V and 5 bases from J, with 15 bases between. Germline lookup yields CDR1 GTSNPN and CDR2 SVGIG (reference sequence). The CDR3 totals 15 residues. The CDR3 sequence: CAWSRSAGKNEKLFF. CDR3 bases: TGTGCCTGGAGTAGGTCGGCGGGTAAAAATGAAAAACTGTTTTTT.

V usage is TRBV25-1 and J usage is TRBJ2-5; D perhaps matches TRBD2 (6 bases). Germline lookup yields CDR1 MGHDK and CDR2 SYGVNS. The CDR3 runs to 13 residues. V was shortened by 6 bases and J by 4 bases, with 12 bases between the two germline ends. The CDR3 coding sequence is TGTGCCAGCAGAGGAGGGTGGCGAGAGACCCAGTACTTC. This codes for CASRGGWRETQYF.

This clone came up a few times. The rearrangement uses TRBV27 and TRBJ2-4, with D possibly being TRBD1 or TRBD2 (5 bases each). The germline V and J ends were trimmed by 5 bases and 6 bases, with 14 bases remaining between them. The CDR3 contains 14 residues. Germline V gene lookup returns CDR1 MNHEY and CDR2 SMNVEV (reference sequence). CDR3 sequence reads: CASSPQTEGNIQYF. The CDR3 DNA reads TGTGCCAGCAGTCCCCAGACAGAGGGAAACATTCAGTACTTC.